Below are 15 T cell receptor beta chains sequenced from a single sample in a study of T cell responses to AZD1222 COVID-19 vaccine (dated by TCRdb to about 2021). The time point label here, explained by the study, means: about 28 days (+/-7) after the second vaccine dose. Library preparation used the immunoSEQ multiplex PCR assay. The table comes from immuneACCESS by way of TCRdb, which keeps in-frame sequences with V and J called. Part of the clones is missing from these tables; in studies checked, under half for an unresolved V gene and the rest for unknown reasons. This sample lists tens of thousands of clones; roughly four fifths were detected once. The top ten constitute 20% to 30% of the sample. Material: peripheral blood, obtained 28 days after the second AZD1222 dose. These TCRs come from an adult who received the AZD1222 COVID-19 vaccine.

The DNA for the CDR3 is TGTGCCCCAGGGACTAGCGGGAGCTACGAGCAGTACTTC. As protein: CAPGTSGSYEQYF. The genes are TRBV19 and TRBJ2-7; 14 nucleotides line up with TRBD2. Germline V gene lookup returns CDR1 LNHDA and CDR2 SQIVND (reference sequence). V lost 11 bases and J lost 3; bases outside the gene matches: 3. The CDR3 runs 13 residues.

V usage is TRBV7-3 and J usage is TRBJ2-2, with 10 bases matching TRBD2. V lost 5 bases and J lost 4; bases outside the gene matches: 10. The CDR3 extends over 17 amino acids. Germline loops: CDR1 SGHTA, CDR2 FQGTGA. The CDR3 here is CASSPTQLAGPTGELFF. The CDR3 DNA reads as TGTGCCAGCAGCCCAACACAACTAGCGGGACCCACCGGGGAGCTGTTTTTT.

This clone was seen a single time. The rearrangement joins TRBV3-1 (or the pseudogene TRBV3-2) to TRBJ2-1; 10 bases are shared with TRBD2. The CDR3 has 15 residues. Unmatched junction bases numbered 0, after V lost 1 base and J lost 3 bases. CDR1 LGHDT and CDR2 YNNKEL come from the germline V gene (reference sequence). The CDR3 DNA follows: TGTGCCAGCAGCCAAGTAGCGGGAGGCTACAATGAGCAGTTCTTC. As protein: CASSQVAGGYNEQFF.

This chain joins TRBV27 and TRBJ2-1; D gene uncertain. V was pared by 3 bases and J by 7 bases, with 16 bases between. The CDR3 runs to 15 residues. From germline, CDR1 is MNHEY and CDR2 SMNVEV (reference sequence). The CDR3 protein is CASSFWTPSANEQFF. The CDR3 DNA reads TGTGCCAGCAGTTTTTGGACCCCGTCGGCGAATGAGCAGTTCTTC.

The V gene is TRBV7-6, the J gene TRBJ2-3; a possible D gene is TRBD1 (6 bases). V lost 0 bases and J lost 0, with 16 bases in between. Germline CDR1 is SGHVS and CDR2 is FNYEAQ. The CDR3 is 18 amino acids. As DNA, the CDR3 is TGTGCCAGCAGCTTAGCTGTGGCGACAGGCTATAGCACAGATACGCAGTATTTT. Translated: CASSLAVATGYSTDTQYF.

V usage is TRBV19 and J usage is TRBJ2-1; no definite D call. CDR3 length equals 17 residues. Germline-derived CDR1 and CDR2 are LNHDA and SQIVND (reference sequence). The ends were cut back, 5 bases at V and 0 bases at J, with 17 bases in the middle. CDR3 in DNA: TGTGCCAGTAGTTCCTCCTTTAGGTTGGGCTCCTACAATGAGCAGTTCTTC. It codes for CASSSSFRLGSYNEQFF.

The chain joins TRBV30 to TRBJ1-2, with 8 bases matching TRBD1. This CDR3 is 13 amino acids long. Germline CDR1 reads GTSNPN; CDR2 reads SVGIG (reference sequence). With 7 bases clipped from V and 8 bases from J, the junction kept 12 bases outside the gene matches. The CDR3 region is CASTPPGGWGYTF. The CDR3 DNA sequence: TGTGCCTCGACACCCCCAGGGGGCTGGGGCTACACCTTC.

The rearrangement joins TRBV5-1 to TRBJ1-1; D may be TRBD1 (5 bases). This CDR3 comprises 13 residues. V was shortened by 4 bases and J by 11 bases, with 18 bases between the two germline ends. CDR1 SGHRS and CDR2 YFSETQ come from the germline V gene. The CDR3 DNA sequence: TGCGCCAGCAGCAGAGAGGACATGGCTCGGGCTTTCTTT. Residues: CASSREDMARAFF. The full variable domain, completed using reference TRBV5-1 and TRBJ1-1, is KAGVTQTPRYLIKTRGQQVTLSCSPISGHRSVSWYQQTPGQGLQFLFEYFSETQRNKGNFPGRFSGRQFSNSRSEMNVSTLELGDSALYLCASSREDMARAFFGQGTRLTVV.

This chain joins TRBV7-2 and TRBJ1-4, with D tentatively TRBD1 (5 bases). The CDR3 runs to 13 residues. CDR1 is SGHTA, CDR2 FQGNSA, per germline. The V gene lost 1 base and the J gene lost 5 bases, with 5 bases spanning the gap. As DNA, the CDR3 is TGTGCCAGCAGCTTAGGGGGGAATGAAAAACTGTTTTTT. It specifies CASSLGGNEKLFF. The entire variable domain, with the rest obtained from reference TRBV7-2 and TRBJ1-4, is as follows: GAGVSQSPSNKVTEKGKDVELRCDPISGHTALYWYRQSLGQGLEFLIYFQGNSAPDKSGLPSDRFSAERTGGSVSTLTIQRTQQEDSAVYLCASSLGGNEKLFFGSGTQLSVL.

The gene calls are TRBV7-2 and TRBJ2-7; TRBD1 aligns across 9 bases. Germline V gene sequence: CDR1 SGHTA, CDR2 FQGNSA. There are 16 residues in the CDR3. J lost 6 bases, V lost 4 bases, and 13 bases had no gene match. CDR3 loop: CASSSMMTGGFSEQYF. CDR3 nucleotides: TGTGCCAGCAGCTCGATGATGACAGGGGGTTTCTCCGAGCAGTACTTC.

The CDR3 DNA sequence: TGTGCCAGCAGCAAAGTGGGGACAGGGAGGTACACCGGGGAGCTGTTTTTT. Encoded protein: CASSKVGTGRYTGELFF. The V gene is TRBV21-1, the J gene TRBJ2-2; whether TRBD1, the table's D call, matches the DNA was not checked. TRBV21-1 is a pseudogene. This CDR3 is 17 amino acids long.

This chain links TRBV5-8 with TRBJ2-1; 8 bases map to TRBD1. There are 15 residues in the CDR3. Per germline, CDR1 SGHTS and CDR2 YDEGEE. J lost 6 bases, V lost 2 bases, and 7 bases had no gene match. The CDR3, as DNA: TGTGCCAGCAGCTTAGGGCAGGGGGCCGGCAATGAGCAGTTCTTC. It yields the protein CASSLGQGAGNEQFF.

The chain joins TRBV6-5 to TRBJ2-7, with a possible D match to TRBD2 (6 bases). Trimming stripped 6 bases from V and 0 bases from J, with 15 bases between. This CDR3 has 15 residues. The germline gives CDR1 MNHEY, CDR2 SVGAGI. The CDR3 reads CASRPRDSYSYEQYF. As DNA, the CDR3 is TGTGCCAGCAGGCCCCGGGACTCCTACTCCTACGAGCAGTACTTC.

This rearrangement joins TRBV7-3 to TRBJ2-3; 7 bases match TRBD1. Unmatched junction bases numbered 4, after V lost 0 bases and J lost 1 base. This CDR3 is built from 16 residues. From germline, CDR1 is SGHTA and CDR2 FQGTGA. CDR3 residues: CASSLTGQGGTDTQYF. In DNA form, the CDR3 reads TGTGCCAGCAGCTTAACGGGGCAGGGGGGCACAGATACGCAGTATTTT.

This clone occurred a few times. The chain carries TRBV10-3 and TRBJ2-7; D is unclear. V was clipped by 0 bases and J by 4 bases, with 16 bases between them. The CDR3 is made up of 16 amino acids. Germline CDR1 reads ENHRY; CDR2 reads SYGVKD. CDR3 nucleotides: TGTGCCATCAGTGAGTCCTCGAAAAGGGTTGCGTACGAGCAGTACTTC. This encodes CAISESSKRVAYEQYF.